The 27 T cell receptor beta chains below were found in one sample sequenced in a study of beta chain features in type 1 diabetes. The authors reverse transcribed all of the isolated RNA, so sequencing captured expressed TCRB transcripts. The assay was immunoSEQ multiplex PCR, and TCRdb's table has in-frame clones only and misses some. The table records nearly 700,000 clones, roughly 13% of them present only once. Their antigens are not known. Notes on the study in general: The study found moderately but significantly shorter TCRB CDR3s in all four CD4+ subsets of Type 1 diabetes patients.

Sequenced sample: naive CD4+ T cells from blood. These receptors were obtained from a man younger than 30 with type 1 diabetes.

The sample holds a few counts of this clone. The chain couples TRBV21-1 to TRBJ2-7; TRBD1, as called in the table, went unchecked against the DNA. TRBV21-1 is marked as a pseudogene. The CDR3 totals 17 residues. CDR3 sequence: CASSKLGPTEYRDEQYF. The CDR3 coding sequence is TGTGCCAGCAGCAAATTAGGGCCGACAGAGTATCGGGACGAGCAGTACTTC.

CDR3 in amino acids: CAWKTGGAVKTQYF. The CDR3 bases are TGTGCCTGGAAAACAGGGGGCGCTGTAAAGACCCAGTACTTC. V usage is TRBV30 and J usage is TRBJ2-5, with 9 bases that match TRBD1. J lost 6 bases, V lost 4 bases, and 9 bases had no gene match. This CDR3 is 14 amino acids long. The V gene's germline CDR1 is GTSNPN and CDR2 SVGIG (reference sequence).

This clone was counted only a few times. V usage is TRBV9 and J usage is TRBJ1-6; D remains ambiguous. From germline, CDR1 is SGDLS and CDR2 YYNGEE. V was pared by 3 bases and J by 10 bases, with 14 bases between. This CDR3 contains 14 residues. The CDR3 DNA is TGTGCCAGCAGCGCGGAGGTACTGGTGTCACCCCTCCACTTT. Translated: CASSAEVLVSPLHF.

In regard to this clone: Other DNA sequences in this specimen translate into the identical CDR3. The chain combines TRBV9 with TRBJ1-2, with D possibly matching TRBD1 (5 bases). Germline loops: CDR1 SGDLS, CDR2 YYNGEE. The CDR3 covers 13 residues. V lost 0 bases and J lost 5, with 8 bases in between. The CDR3 DNA reads TGTGCCAGCAGCGTAGGGGCAGGGTATGGCTACACCTTC. Protein sequence: CASSVGAGYGYTF.

This clone occurred a few times. The gene calls are TRBV2 and TRBJ2-5; 7 bases fit TRBD1. Germline V gene lookup returns CDR1 SNHLY and CDR2 FYNNEI. The CDR3 is 14 residues long. V gave up 2 bases and J gave up 7 bases; unmatched junction bases: 7. The CDR3 nucleotides are TGTGCCAGCAGTGAAAACAGGGGTATGGGGACCCAGTACTTC. As protein: CASSENRGMGTQYF.

This clone was found a few times. The genes are TRBV11-3 and TRBJ2-4; possibly TRBD2 for D (5 bases). V shed 6 bases and J shed 9 bases, with 12 bases lying between them. CDR1 is SGHNT, CDR2 YENEEA, per germline. The CDR3 is made up of 12 amino acids. CDR3 amino acids: CASRLGESIQYF. DNA of the CDR3: TGTGCCAGCAGACTCGGGGAATCCATTCAGTACTTC.

This chain joins TRBV10-3 and TRBJ1-1; 7 bases fit TRBD1. The CDR3 sequence is 14 residues long. Germline CDR1 reads ENHRY; CDR2 reads SYGVKD. V trimming: 4 bases; J trimming: 4 bases; junction bases outside the gene matches: 6. CDR3 nucleotide sequence: TGTGCCATCAGTGTAGAGGGACAGAGCACTGAAGCTTTCTTT. It is translated as CAISVEGQSTEAFF.

This chain links TRBV7-9 with TRBJ1-5; D is uncertain. The CDR3 loop spans 14 amino acids. Trimming removed 1 base at V and 5 bases at J, with 9 bases between. Germline lookup yields CDR1 SEHNR and CDR2 FQNEAQ (reference sequence). CDR3 region: CASSLVGSDQPQHF. DNA for the CDR3: TGTGCCAGCAGCTTAGTTGGGTCTGATCAGCCCCAGCATTTT.

The gene calls are TRBV5-1 and TRBJ1-2; the D gene is possibly TRBD1 (6 bases). The V and J ends lost 0 bases and 13 bases respectively, with 19 bases between them. Germline lookup yields CDR1 SGHRS and CDR2 YFSETQ. The CDR3 extends over 14 amino acids. CDR3 region: CASSLGALTGKSTF. DNA for the CDR3: TGCGCCAGCAGCTTGGGGGCCCTAACAGGGAAGAGCACCTTC.

This clone was found a few times. The CDR3 here is CASSRLPPQGDSYEQYF. The CDR3 DNA reads as TGCGCCAGCAGCCGTCTACCCCCGCAGGGTGACTCCTACGAGCAGTACTTC. The V call is TRBV4-1, the J call TRBJ2-7, with a tentative D call TRBD1 (5 bases). Germline CDR1 reads MGHRA; CDR2 reads YSYEKL. The CDR3 is made up of 17 amino acids. V was cut by 4 bases and J by 0 bases, with 19 bases left in between.

This clone was counted only a few times. The rearrangement uses TRBV30 and TRBJ1-5, with D perhaps TRBD1 (6 bases). The V and J ends lost 4 bases and 6 bases respectively, with 13 bases between them. There are 13 residues in the CDR3. Germline assignment: CDR1 GTSNPN and CDR2 SVGIG (reference sequence). DNA for the CDR3: TGTGCCTGGACATACAGGGATGGTCAGCCCCAGCATTTT. It translates to CAWTYRDGQPQHF. The variable domain in full, with the rest retrieved from reference TRBV30 and TRBJ1-5, is SQTIHQWPATLVQPVGSPLSLECTVEGTSNPNLYWYRQAAGRGLQLLFYSVGIGQISSEVPQNLSASRPQDRQFILSSKKLLLSDSGFYLCAWTYRDGQPQHFGDGTRLSIL.

This clone was seen only a few times. DNA of the CDR3: TGCAGCTGCACAGGGGGGTGGGACACTGAAGCTTTCTTT. Protein product: CSCTGGWDTEAFF. The genes are TRBV29-1 and TRBJ1-1; TRBD1 agrees at 8 bases. CDR3 size: 13 residues. Losses at the gene ends were 8 bases for V and 3 bases for J; bases not matched to a gene: 8. Germline V gives CDR1 SQVTM, CDR2 ANQGSEA.

This clone was seen a handful of times. The rearrangement links TRBV30 to TRBJ1-2; 9 bases are a match to TRBD1. The V gene end was trimmed by 5 bases and the J gene end by 0 bases; junction bases not matched to a gene: 10. CDR1 is GTSNPN, CDR2 SVGIG, per germline (reference sequence). The CDR3 covers 16 residues. The CDR3 here is CAWAQGQGIANYGYTF. CDR3 nucleotide sequence: TGTGCCTGGGCCCAAGGACAGGGGATAGCTAACTATGGCTACACCTTC.

The chain is built from TRBV11-2 and TRBJ2-2, with D possibly being TRBD1 (7 bases). The CDR3 has 15 residues. Germline V gene data show CDR1 as SGHAT and CDR2 as FQNNGV. V lost 1 base, J lost 5 bases, and 11 bases lay in between. CDR3 sequence: CASSLVQGRTGELFF. DNA of the CDR3: TGTGCCAGCAGCTTAGTACAGGGGAGGACCGGGGAGCTGTTTTTT. Based on the CDR3 plus reference TRBV11-2 and TRBJ2-2, the full variable domain is EAGVAQSPRYKIIEKRQSVAFWCNPISGHATLYWYQQILGQGPKLLIQFQNNGVVDDSQLPKDRFSAERLKGVDSTLKIQPAKLEDSAVYLCASSLVQGRTGELFFGEGSRLTVL.

There are a few counts of this clone. DNA for the CDR3: TGTGCCAGCTCACCGGGACCCCATGAGTCACCCCTCCACTTT. It specifies CASSPGPHESPLHF. The V call is TRBV18, the J call TRBJ1-6; D is possibly TRBD1 (5 bases). V lost 3 bases and J lost 10, with 13 bases in between. The CDR3 covers 14 residues. Germline V CDR1 and CDR2: KGHSH, LQKENI.

The V call is TRBV18, the J call TRBJ1-2; a weak D match, TRBD1 (5 bases). Germline-derived CDR1 and CDR2 are KGHSH and LQKENI. Trimming left V 6 bases short and J 4 bases short, with 30 bases between. This CDR3 spans 19 amino acids. CDR3 amino acids: CASSHLSRANPLRGYGYTF. CDR3 sequence (DNA): TGTGCCAGCTCGCACTTAAGCCGGGCCAATCCCTTGAGGGGCTATGGCTACACCTTC.

This clone was recorded a few times. The genes are TRBV6-5 and TRBJ1-2; D call uncertain. The length of the CDR3 is 13 residues. Trimming left V 4 bases short and J 8 bases short, with 14 bases between. Looked up from germline, CDR1 is MNHEY and CDR2 is SVGAGI. The CDR3 is CASSLIAEHGYTF. CDR3 DNA sequence: TGTGCCAGCAGTTTGATAGCGGAACACGGCTACACCTTC.

The chain uses TRBV28 and TRBJ1-6, with D possibly being TRBD1 (5 bases). The CDR3 is 14 amino acids. V was cut by 5 bases and J by 8 bases, with 13 bases left in between. Per the germline V gene, CDR1 is MDHEN and CDR2 is SYDVKM. The CDR3 DNA reads TGTGCCAGCAGTCCCGGGACCTACTATTCACCCCTCCACTTT. Translation gives CASSPGTYYSPLHF.

This clone was counted only a few times. The chain uses TRBV9 and TRBJ2-1, with TRBD1 matching over 7 bases. Germline trimming cut 2 bases from V and 4 bases from J; bases unmatched to any gene: 6. CDR1 and CDR2 from the germline V gene are SGDLS and YYNGEE. The CDR3 runs to 15 residues. CDR3 sequence reads: CASSVQTGLYNEQFF. CDR3 nucleotide sequence: TGTGCCAGCAGCGTCCAGACAGGGCTATACAATGAGCAGTTCTTC.

The CDR3 bases are TGTGCCAGCAGCTTGAGGACAGGCCGTTCCTCGGGGCCCCAGCATTTT. Translated, it gives CASSLRTGRSSGPQHF. The rearrangement links TRBV5-6 to TRBJ1-5, with TRBD1 matching 7 bases. Per germline, CDR1 SGHDT and CDR2 YYEEEE. The CDR3 runs 16 residues. V gave up 1 base and J gave up 9 bases; unmatched junction bases: 13.

This clone has just a few counts. The chain employs TRBV29-1 and TRBJ1-1; the D is unclear. The V end was cut by 0 bases, the J end by 5 bases, with 10 bases between. Germline CDR1 SQVTM, CDR2 ANQGSEA. The CDR3 runs to 13 residues. The CDR3 DNA sequence: TGCAGCGTTGAAGATAGGGTGGGGACTGAAGCTTTCTTT. Protein: CSVEDRVGTEAFF.

This clone has only a few counts. This chain joins TRBV19 and TRBJ2-3; no definite D call. Between the trimmed V and J ends, which lost 4 bases and 4 bases, there was a span of 9 bases. The germline gives CDR1 LNHDA, CDR2 SQIVND (reference sequence). This CDR3 has 13 residues. The CDR3 sequence is CASSRRKADTQYF. The CDR3 nucleotides are TGTGCCAGTAGTAGAAGAAAGGCAGATACGCAGTATTTT. Full variable domain (remainder filled in from reference TRBV19 and TRBJ2-3): DGGITQSPKYLFRKEGQNVTLSCEQNLNHDAMYWYRQDPGQGLRLIYYSQIVNDFQKGDIAEGYSVSREKKESFPLTVTSAQKNPTAFYLCASSRRKADTQYFGPGTRLTVL.

In its sample, this clone was seen a few times. The chain joins TRBV28 to TRBJ1-1, with a possible D match to TRBD1 (5 bases). Germline CDR1 MDHEN, CDR2 SYDVKM. CDR3 length: 15 residues. V was pared by 4 bases and J by 4 bases, with 16 bases between. Here the CDR3 DNA reads TGTGCCAGCAGTTCCCCCGGGGCAGAGAGCACTGAAGCTTTCTTT. Protein product: CASSSPGAESTEAFF.

With respect to this clone: Additional DNA sequences in this sample encode the identical CDR3. The chain joins TRBV5-4 to TRBJ2-5; D call uncertain. The CDR3 runs 14 residues. The V end was cut by 0 bases, the J end by 5 bases, with 11 bases between. Germline V CDR1 and CDR2: SGHNT, YYREEE (reference sequence). CDR3 amino acids: CASSLGASRETQYF. The CDR3 DNA sequence: TGTGCCAGCAGCTTGGGTGCCAGCAGGGAGACCCAGTACTTC.

The CDR3 DNA is TGCGCCAGCAGCCAAGAGGAGTTAGGAAACACCATATATTTT. It specifies CASSQEELGNTIYF. This rearrangement joins TRBV4-1 to TRBJ1-3; no definite D call. V lost 0 bases and J lost 4, with 7 bases in between. Per germline, CDR1 MGHRA and CDR2 YSYEKL. The CDR3 is 14 amino acids.

The chain is built from TRBV10-3 and TRBJ1-5, with unresolved D. Per the germline V gene, CDR1 is ENHRY and CDR2 is SYGVKD. The V end was cut by 0 bases, the J end by 9 bases, with 18 bases between. The CDR3 extends over 16 amino acids. CDR3 amino acids: CAISESMVTHDGPQHF. In nucleotides, the CDR3 is TGTGCCATCAGTGAGTCGATGGTGACCCATGACGGGCCCCAGCATTTT.

This clone has more than one count but fewer than ten. This specimen includes other DNA sequences encoding the same CDR3. The chain carries TRBV25-1 and TRBJ1-1, with D unresolved. The length of the CDR3 is 15 residues. Trimming shortened V by 1 base and J by 1 base, and 10 bases separated the two germline ends. CDR1 is MGHDK and CDR2 is SYGVNS in the germline V gene. The CDR3 bases are TGTGCCAGCAGTGAATCCGGCAGGCCGAACACTGAAGCTTTCTTT. It yields the protein CASSESGRPNTEAFF.